This TCR beta chain was found in a study of cytomegalovirus exposure and HLA in healthy donors. Study observations and caveats: Most subjects' HLA-A and HLA-B alleles were reportedly predicted from TCR beta sequences. Sequencing probably produced one cluster of sequence variants that were highly shared. Later analysis associated a missense DCLRE1C variant with TCR beta V- and J-gene trimming. For presence/absence analyses, sequencing depth was assumed to be roughly uniform across donors.

PCR was performed using 60 Vbeta and 13 Jbeta primers. Sequenced by immunoSEQ multiplex PCR; TCRdb stores in-frame clones only, minus some. This sample has tens of thousands of clones; 73% occur once, and the top ten carry roughly 5.3%. This CDR3 spans 13 amino acids. CDR1 is SGHTA, CDR2 FQGNSA, per germline. V dropped 5 bases and J dropped 7 bases, with 12 bases sitting between them. Remarks on this clone: What it binds is unknown.

What was sequenced was PBMCs. The chain carries TRBV7-2 and TRBJ2-4, with D perhaps matching TRBD1 (5 bases). This clonotype originated in a man aged 45-65 years in good health and CMV-seronegative. In DNA, the CDR3 is TGTGCCAGCAGCACTACCCAGGGTAACATTCAGTACTTC. Its protein product is CASSTTQGNIQYF.